This paragraph reports one T cell receptor beta chain. From the 5' RACE reads, TCRdb called clonotypes with MiXCR, one entry per CDR3 protein. This sample has roughly 48,000 distinct CDR3 sequences, with about 18% found just once. The data were obtained in a study of chronic HIV infection and antiretroviral therapy. Specimen: peripheral blood. The TCR originated in an adult who had HIV and had not received antiretroviral therapy, or was an uninfected healthy control (not recorded which).

CDR3 in amino acids: CASSFAGLYGYTF. CDR3 nucleotide sequence: TGTGCCAGCAGTTTCGCGGGGCTCTATGGCTACACCTTC. The chain uses TRBV28 and TRBJ1-2; D might be TRBD1 (5 bases). Per the germline V gene, CDR1 is MDHEN and CDR2 is SYDVKM. The CDR3 covers 13 residues. V was pared by 3 bases and J by 4 bases, with 9 bases between.